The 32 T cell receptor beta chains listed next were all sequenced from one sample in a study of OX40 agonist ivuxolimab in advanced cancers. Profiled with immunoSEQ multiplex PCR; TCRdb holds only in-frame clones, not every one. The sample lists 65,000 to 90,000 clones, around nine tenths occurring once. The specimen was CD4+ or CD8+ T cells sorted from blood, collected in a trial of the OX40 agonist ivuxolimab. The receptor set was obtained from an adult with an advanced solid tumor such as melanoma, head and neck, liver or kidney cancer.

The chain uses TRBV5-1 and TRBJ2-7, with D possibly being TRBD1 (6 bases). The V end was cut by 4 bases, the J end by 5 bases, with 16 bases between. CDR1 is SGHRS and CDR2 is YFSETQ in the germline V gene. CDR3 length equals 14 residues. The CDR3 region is CASSRADSRDEQYF. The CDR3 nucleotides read TGCGCCAGCAGCCGAGCGGACAGCCGCGACGAGCAGTACTTC.

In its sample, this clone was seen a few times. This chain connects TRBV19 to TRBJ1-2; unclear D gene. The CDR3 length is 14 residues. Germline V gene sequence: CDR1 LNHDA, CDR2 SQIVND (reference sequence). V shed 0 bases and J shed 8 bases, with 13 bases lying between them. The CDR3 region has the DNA TGTGCCAGTAGTATAGACCGGACCTCTGTGGGCTACACCTTC. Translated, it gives CASSIDRTSVGYTF.

The CDR3 spells CASKEDRVGTGELFF. CDR3 DNA sequence: TGTGCCAGTAAGGAGGACAGAGTTGGCACCGGGGAGCTGTTTTTT. The J gene is TRBJ2-2, the V gene TRBV19; tentatively, D is TRBD1 (6 bases). This CDR3 comprises 15 residues. CDR1 is LNHDA and CDR2 is SQIVND in the germline V gene (reference sequence). The V gene lost 7 bases and the J gene lost 4 bases, with 16 bases spanning the gap.

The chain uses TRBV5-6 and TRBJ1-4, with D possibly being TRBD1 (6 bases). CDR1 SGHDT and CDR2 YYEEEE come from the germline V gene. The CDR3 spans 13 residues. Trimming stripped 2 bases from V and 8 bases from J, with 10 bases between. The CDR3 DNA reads TGTGCCAGCAGCTTCCCGGGGGCGGAAAAACTGTTTTTT. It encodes CASSFPGAEKLFF.

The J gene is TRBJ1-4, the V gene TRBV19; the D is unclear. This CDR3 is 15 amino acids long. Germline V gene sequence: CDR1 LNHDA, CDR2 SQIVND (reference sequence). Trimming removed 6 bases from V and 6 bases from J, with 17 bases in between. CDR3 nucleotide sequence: TGTGCCAGTAGCGACCGGAACAGATTGGATGAAAAACTGTTTTTT. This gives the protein CASSDRNRLDEKLFF.

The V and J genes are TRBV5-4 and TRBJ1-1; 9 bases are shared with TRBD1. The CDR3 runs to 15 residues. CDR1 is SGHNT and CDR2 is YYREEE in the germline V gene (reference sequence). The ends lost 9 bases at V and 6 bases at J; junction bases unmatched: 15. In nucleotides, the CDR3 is TGTGCCATGGGGACAGGGTCGGTTGGGGTAGCTGAAGCTTTCTTT. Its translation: CAMGTGSVGVAEAFF.

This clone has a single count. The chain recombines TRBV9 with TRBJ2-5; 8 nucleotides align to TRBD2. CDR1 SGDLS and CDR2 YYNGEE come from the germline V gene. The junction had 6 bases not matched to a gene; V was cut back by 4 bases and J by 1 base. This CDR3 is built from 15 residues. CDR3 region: CASSFGGAGQETQYF. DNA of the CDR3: TGTGCCAGCAGCTTCGGGGGGGCCGGCCAAGAGACCCAGTACTTC.

Here the CDR3 reads CASSYRSGAKNIQYF. The CDR3 DNA is TGTGCCAGCAGTTACCGATCGGGGGCCAAAAACATTCAGTACTTC. The chain uses TRBV6-5 and TRBJ2-4; the D gene is possibly TRBD2 (5 bases). The CDR3 has 15 amino acids. CDR1 is MNHEY and CDR2 is SVGAGI in the germline V gene. The V and J ends lost 2 bases and 1 base respectively, with 9 bases between them.

CDR3 nucleotide sequence: TGTGCCAGCTCCCCAACTAGGGGCTACACCTTC. Amino acid sequence: CASSPTRGYTF. The rearrangement uses TRBV18 and TRBJ1-2; D unresolved. The ends were cut back, 6 bases at V and 8 bases at J, with 10 bases in the middle. The CDR3 has 11 amino acids. The germline V gene has CDR1 KGHSH and CDR2 LQKENI.

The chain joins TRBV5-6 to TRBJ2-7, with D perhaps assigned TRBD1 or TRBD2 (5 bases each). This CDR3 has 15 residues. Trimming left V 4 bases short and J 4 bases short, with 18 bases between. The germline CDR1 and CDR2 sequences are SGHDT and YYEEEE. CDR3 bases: TGTGCCAGCAGCGGCGGTCCCACAGGCGGGTACGAGCAGTACTTC. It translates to CASSGGPTGGYEQYF. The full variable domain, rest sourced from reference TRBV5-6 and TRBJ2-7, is DAGVTQSPTHLIKTRGQQVTLRCSPKSGHDTVSWYQQALGQGPQFIFQYYEEEERQRGNFPDRFSGHQFPNYSSELNVNALLLGDSALYLCASSGGPTGGYEQYFGPGTRLTVT.

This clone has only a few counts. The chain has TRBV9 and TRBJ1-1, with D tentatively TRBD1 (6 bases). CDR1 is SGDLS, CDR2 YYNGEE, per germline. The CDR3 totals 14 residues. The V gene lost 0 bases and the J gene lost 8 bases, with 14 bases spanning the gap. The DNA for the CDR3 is TGTGCCAGCAGCGTAGTTACAGGGAATCAAGAAGCTTTCTTT. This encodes CASSVVTGNQEAFF.

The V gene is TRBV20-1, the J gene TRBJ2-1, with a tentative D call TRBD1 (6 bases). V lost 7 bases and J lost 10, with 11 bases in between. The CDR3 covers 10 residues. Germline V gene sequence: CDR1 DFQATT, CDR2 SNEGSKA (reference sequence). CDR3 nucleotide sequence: TGCAGTGTGGGGGCGCGGGAGCAGTTCTTC. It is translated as CSVGAREQFF.

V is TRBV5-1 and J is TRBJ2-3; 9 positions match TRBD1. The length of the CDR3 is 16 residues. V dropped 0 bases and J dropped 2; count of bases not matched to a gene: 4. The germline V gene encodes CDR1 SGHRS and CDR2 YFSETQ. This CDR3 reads CASSLAGQGNTDTQYF. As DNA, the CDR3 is TGCGCCAGCAGCTTGGCGGGACAGGGAAACACAGATACGCAGTATTTT.

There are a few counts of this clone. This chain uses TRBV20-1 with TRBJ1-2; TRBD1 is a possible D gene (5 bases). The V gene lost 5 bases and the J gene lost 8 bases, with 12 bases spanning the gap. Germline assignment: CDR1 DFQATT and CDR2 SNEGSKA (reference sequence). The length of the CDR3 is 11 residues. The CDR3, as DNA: TGCAGTGCTGCCCAGGGCCGCGGCTACACCTTC. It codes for CSAAQGRGYTF.

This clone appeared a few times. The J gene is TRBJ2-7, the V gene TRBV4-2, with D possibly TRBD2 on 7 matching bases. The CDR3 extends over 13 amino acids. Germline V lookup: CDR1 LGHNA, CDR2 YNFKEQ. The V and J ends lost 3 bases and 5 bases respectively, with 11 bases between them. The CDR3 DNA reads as TGTGCCAGCAGCCACGTAGGGGGGGACGAGCAGTACTTC. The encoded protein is CASSHVGGDEQYF.

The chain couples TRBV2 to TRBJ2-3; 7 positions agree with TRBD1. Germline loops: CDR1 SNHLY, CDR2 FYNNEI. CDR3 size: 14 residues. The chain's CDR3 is CSRGGGTPTDTQYF. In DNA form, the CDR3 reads TGTTCTAGAGGGGGCGGAACTCCCACAGATACGCAGTATTTT.

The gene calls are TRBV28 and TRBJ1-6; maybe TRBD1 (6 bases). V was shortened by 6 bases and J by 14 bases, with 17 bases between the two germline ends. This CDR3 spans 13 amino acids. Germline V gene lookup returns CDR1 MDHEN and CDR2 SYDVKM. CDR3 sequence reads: CASSQLRGEALHF. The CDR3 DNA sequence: TGTGCCAGCAGCCAACTCAGGGGTGAGGCCCTCCACTTT.

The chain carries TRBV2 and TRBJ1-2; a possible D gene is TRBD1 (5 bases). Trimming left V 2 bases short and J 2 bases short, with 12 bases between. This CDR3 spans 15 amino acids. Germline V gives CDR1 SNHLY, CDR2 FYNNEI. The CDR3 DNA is TGTGCCAGCAGTGAAACAGGCTGGGGAAACTATGGCTACACCTTC. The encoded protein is CASSETGWGNYGYTF.

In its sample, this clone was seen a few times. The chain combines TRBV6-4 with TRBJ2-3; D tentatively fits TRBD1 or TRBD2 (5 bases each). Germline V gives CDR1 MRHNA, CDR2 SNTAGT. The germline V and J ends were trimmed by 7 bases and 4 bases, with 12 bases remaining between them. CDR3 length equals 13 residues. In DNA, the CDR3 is TGTGCCAGCAACCCGGGGCGCGCAGATACGCAGTATTTT. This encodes CASNPGRADTQYF.

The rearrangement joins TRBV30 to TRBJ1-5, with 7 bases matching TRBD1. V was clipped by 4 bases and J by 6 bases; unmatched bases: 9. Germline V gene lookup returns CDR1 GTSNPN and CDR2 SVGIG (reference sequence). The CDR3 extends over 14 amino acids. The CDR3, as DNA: TGTGCCTGGAAAACAGGGGCCGAAGGTCAGCCCCAGCATTTT. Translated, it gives CAWKTGAEGQPQHF.

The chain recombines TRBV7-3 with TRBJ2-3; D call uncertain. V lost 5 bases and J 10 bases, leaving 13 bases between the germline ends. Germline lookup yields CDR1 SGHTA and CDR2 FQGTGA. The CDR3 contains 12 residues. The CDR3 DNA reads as TGTGCCAGCAGCCAACCAGTAGGACCGCAGTATTTT. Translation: CASSQPVGPQYF.

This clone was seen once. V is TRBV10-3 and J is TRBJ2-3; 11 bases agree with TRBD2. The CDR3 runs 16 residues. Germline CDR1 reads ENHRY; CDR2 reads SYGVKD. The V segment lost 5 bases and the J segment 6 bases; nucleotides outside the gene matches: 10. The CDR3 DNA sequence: TGTGCCATCAGTCCAACTAGCGGGGGAGTCAAGGATACGCAGTATTTT. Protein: CAISPTSGGVKDTQYF.

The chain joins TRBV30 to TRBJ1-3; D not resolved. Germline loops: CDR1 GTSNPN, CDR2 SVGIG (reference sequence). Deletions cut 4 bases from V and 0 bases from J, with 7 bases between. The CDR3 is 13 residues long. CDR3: CAWTLYSGNTIYF. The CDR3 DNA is TGTGCCTGGACCCTTTACTCTGGAAACACCATATATTTT.

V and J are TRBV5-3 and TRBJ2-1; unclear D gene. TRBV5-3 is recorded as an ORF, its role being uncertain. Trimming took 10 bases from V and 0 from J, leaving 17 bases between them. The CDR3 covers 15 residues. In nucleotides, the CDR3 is TGTGCCCCCTTCAAACGTCGCCCCTCCTACAATGAGCAGTTCTTC. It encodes CAPFKRRPSYNEQFF.

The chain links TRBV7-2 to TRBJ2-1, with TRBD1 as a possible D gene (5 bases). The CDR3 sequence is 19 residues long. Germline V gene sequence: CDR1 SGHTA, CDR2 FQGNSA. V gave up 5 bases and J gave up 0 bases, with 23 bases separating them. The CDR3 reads CASSTPFDSGISSYNEQFF. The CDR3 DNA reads TGTGCCAGCAGCACTCCATTCGACAGTGGGATTAGCTCCTACAATGAGCAGTTCTTC.

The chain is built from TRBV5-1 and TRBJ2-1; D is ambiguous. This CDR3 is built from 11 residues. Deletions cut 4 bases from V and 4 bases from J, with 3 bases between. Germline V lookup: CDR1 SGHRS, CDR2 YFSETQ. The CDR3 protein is CASSQYNEQFF. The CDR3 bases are TGCGCCAGCAGCCAATACAATGAGCAGTTCTTC.

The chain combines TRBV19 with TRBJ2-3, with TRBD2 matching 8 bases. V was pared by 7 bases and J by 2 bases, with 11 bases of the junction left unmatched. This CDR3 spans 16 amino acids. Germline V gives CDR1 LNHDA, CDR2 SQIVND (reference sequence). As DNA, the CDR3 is TGTGCCAGTACTCCTCGGGGGGGGAGAAACACAGATACGCAGTATTTT. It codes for CASTPRGGRNTDTQYF.

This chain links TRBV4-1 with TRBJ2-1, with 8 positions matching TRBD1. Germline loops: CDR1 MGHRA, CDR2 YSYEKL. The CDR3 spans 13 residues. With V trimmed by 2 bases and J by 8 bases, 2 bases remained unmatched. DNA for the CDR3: TGCGCCAGCAGCCAACACAGGGGGGATGAGCAGTTCTTC. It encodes CASSQHRGDEQFF.

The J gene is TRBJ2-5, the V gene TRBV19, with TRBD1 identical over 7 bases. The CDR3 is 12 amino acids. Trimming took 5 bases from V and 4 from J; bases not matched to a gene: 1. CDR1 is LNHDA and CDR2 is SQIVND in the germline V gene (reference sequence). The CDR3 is CASSDRAETQYF. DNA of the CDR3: TGTGCCAGTAGTGACAGGGCAGAGACCCAGTACTTC.

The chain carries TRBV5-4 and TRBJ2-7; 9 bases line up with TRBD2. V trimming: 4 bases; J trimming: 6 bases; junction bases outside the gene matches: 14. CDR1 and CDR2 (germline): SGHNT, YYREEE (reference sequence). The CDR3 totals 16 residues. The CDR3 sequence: CASSLAGRGRAGEQYF. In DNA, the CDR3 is TGTGCCAGCAGCCTGGCCGGTCGCGGGAGGGCGGGCGAGCAGTACTTC.

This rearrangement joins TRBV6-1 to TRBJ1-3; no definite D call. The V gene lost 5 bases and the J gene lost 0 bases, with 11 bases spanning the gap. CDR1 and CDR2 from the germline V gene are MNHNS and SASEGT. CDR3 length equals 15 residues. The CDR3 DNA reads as TGTGCCAGCAGTCTATCCAGGAGCTCTGGAAACACCATATATTTT. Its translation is CASSLSRSSGNTIYF.

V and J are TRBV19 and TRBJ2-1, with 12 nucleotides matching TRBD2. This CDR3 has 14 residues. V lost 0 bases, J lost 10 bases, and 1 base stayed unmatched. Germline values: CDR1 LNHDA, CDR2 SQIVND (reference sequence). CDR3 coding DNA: TGTGCCAGTAGTATAGAACTAGCGGGGGGAGAGCAGTTCTTC. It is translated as CASSIELAGGEQFF.